The 14 T cell receptor beta chains presented below share a single source sample, sequenced in a study of T cell responses to AZD1222 COVID-19 vaccine (dated by TCRdb to about 2021). The sample's time point label is to be understood as: baseline before first vaccination. Library creation used the immunoSEQ multiplex PCR assay. TCRdb carries this immuneACCESS record with in-frame sequences only. Its versions omit some clonotypes, under half of them owing to an unresolved V gene in the studies checked, with the rest unexplained. Across this sample there are about 150,000 clones, with 75% to 90% seen only once. The ten biggest clones cover roughly 7.3% of the sample. Sequenced material: peripheral blood, taken on day 0 of AZD1222 vaccination. The receptors originated from an adult in good health.

The chain recombines TRBV30 with TRBJ2-7; D uncertain. Trimming removed 2 bases from V and 7 bases from J, with 15 bases in between. The CDR3 is 13 amino acids. Germline V gives CDR1 GTSNPN, CDR2 SVGIG (reference sequence). The CDR3 loop reads CAWSPGPTGEQYF. The CDR3 coding sequence is TGTGCCTGGAGTCCCGGCCCCACCGGGGAGCAGTACTTC.

This chain joins TRBV6-1 and TRBJ2-4, with D unclear. V was cut by 1 base and J by 10 bases, with 8 bases left in between. CDR1 is MNHNS, CDR2 SASEGT, per germline. CDR3 length equals 12 residues. Written as DNA, the CDR3 is TGTGCCAGCAGTGAAGACACGGATATTCAGTACTTC. Its protein product is CASSEDTDIQYF.

The rearrangement uses TRBV6-1 and TRBJ1-2, with D uncertain. The CDR3 contains 12 residues. In germline, CDR1 is MNHNS, CDR2 SASEGT. The V gene lost 3 bases and the J gene lost 8 bases, with 10 bases spanning the gap. CDR3 nucleotide sequence: TGTGCCAGCAGTGATCGCGGTGGGGGCTACACCTTC. This sequence encodes CASSDRGGGYTF.

The chain has TRBV10-3 and TRBJ2-5; D not resolved. With 8 bases removed from V and 4 bases from J, the gap between germline ends came to 8 bases. Germline loops: CDR1 ENHRY, CDR2 SYGVKD. This CDR3 has 11 residues. The CDR3, as DNA: TGTGCCATCGCCGCGAGAGAGACCCAGTACTTC. Protein product: CAIAARETQYF.

V usage is TRBV19 and J usage is TRBJ2-1; no firm D call. CDR1 LNHDA and CDR2 SQIVND come from the germline V gene (reference sequence). This CDR3 is built from 11 residues. Trimming took off 5 bases at V and 4 bases at J, with 3 bases between the two ends. CDR3 sequence reads: CASSAYNEQFF. In nucleotides, the CDR3 is TGTGCCAGTAGTGCTTACAATGAGCAGTTCTTC.

The rearrangement joins TRBV21-1 to TRBJ2-7; the table calls TRBD1, which could not be checked here. TRBV21-1 is designated a pseudogene. The CDR3 covers 15 residues. The CDR3 sequence: CASSEPPVPRHEQYF. CDR3 sequence (DNA): TGTGCCAGCAGCGAGCCGCCGGTCCCCAGGCACGAGCAGTACTTC.

The rearrangement uses TRBV30 and TRBJ1-4, with unresolved D. V was shortened by 3 bases and J by 4 bases, with 9 bases between the two germline ends. Germline assignment: CDR1 GTSNPN and CDR2 SVGIG (reference sequence). The CDR3 has 13 amino acids. CDR3 region: CAWRGVLNEKLFF. Here the CDR3 DNA reads TGTGCCTGGAGGGGCGTGCTTAATGAAAAACTGTTTTTT.

The rearrangement links TRBV28 to TRBJ1-2; D might be TRBD1 (6 bases). The CDR3 contains 13 residues. Trimming took off 3 bases at V and 7 bases at J, with 12 bases between the two ends. Looked up from germline, CDR1 is MDHEN and CDR2 is SYDVKM. The CDR3 spells CASSFGGLGGYTF. CDR3 in DNA: TGTGCCAGCAGTTTCGGGGGGCTGGGTGGCTACACCTTC.

V is TRBV18 and J is TRBJ2-5; D unclear. Germline V CDR1 and CDR2: KGHSH, LQKENI. Trimming shortened V by 2 bases and J by 1 base, and 5 bases separated the two germline ends. The CDR3 totals 13 residues. The CDR3 loop reads CASSPASQETQYF. DNA of the CDR3: TGTGCCAGCTCACCAGCTTCCCAAGAGACCCAGTACTTC.

This chain connects TRBV11-2 to TRBJ2-3; the D is unclear. V was shortened by 5 bases and J by 4 bases, with 13 bases between the two germline ends. This CDR3 is 14 amino acids long. Germline CDR1 SGHAT, CDR2 FQNNGV. CDR3 sequence reads: CASSPVAGPDTQYF. The CDR3 DNA is TGTGCCAGCAGCCCCGTAGCCGGCCCAGATACGCAGTATTTT.

The J gene is TRBJ1-5, the V gene TRBV5-1, with D perhaps TRBD1 (6 bases). Trimming removed 4 bases from V and 3 bases from J, with 11 bases in between. The V gene's germline CDR1 is SGHRS and CDR2 YFSETQ. The CDR3 spans 14 residues. The CDR3 protein is CASSPGVVNQPQHF. CDR3 sequence (DNA): TGCGCCAGCAGCCCAGGGGTGGTCAATCAGCCCCAGCATTTT.

Only a few counts were recorded for this clone. The rearrangement uses TRBV18 and TRBJ2-3; TRBD1 might be the D (8 bases). Trimming stripped 6 bases from V and 4 bases from J, with 17 bases between. The germline V gene encodes CDR1 KGHSH and CDR2 LQKENI. The CDR3 is 15 residues long. As DNA, the CDR3 is TGTGCCAGCTCCACGACAGGGGAGGGAGCAGATACGCAGTATTTT. Its translation: CASSTTGEGADTQYF. The full variable domain, rest sourced from reference TRBV18 and TRBJ2-3, is NAGVMQNPRHLVRRRGQEARLRCSPMKGHSHVYWYRQLPEEGLKFMVYLQKENIIDESGMPKERFSAEFPKEGPSILRIQQVVRGDSAAYFCASSTTGEGADTQYFGPGTRLTVL.

The chain is built from TRBV4-2 and TRBJ2-3, with a possible D match to TRBD2 (6 bases). Trimming left V 4 bases short and J 0 bases short, with 20 bases between. Looked up from germline, CDR1 is LGHNA and CDR2 is YNFKEQ. The length of the CDR3 is 18 residues. Here the CDR3 DNA reads TGTGCCAGCAGCCGAGAGGTTCTTGGCGGGGCTAGCACAGATACGCAGTATTTT. Translating gives CASSREVLGGASTDTQYF.

This chain uses TRBV6-5 with TRBJ2-5; tentatively, D is TRBD2 (7 bases). The CDR3 contains 14 residues. The V end was cut by 7 bases, the J end by 7 bases, with 19 bases between. Germline V gene lookup returns CDR1 MNHEY and CDR2 SVGAGI. The CDR3 region is CASTTPGGGGTQYF. The CDR3 nucleotides read TGTGCCAGCACCACGCCTGGGGGCGGGGGGACCCAGTACTTC.